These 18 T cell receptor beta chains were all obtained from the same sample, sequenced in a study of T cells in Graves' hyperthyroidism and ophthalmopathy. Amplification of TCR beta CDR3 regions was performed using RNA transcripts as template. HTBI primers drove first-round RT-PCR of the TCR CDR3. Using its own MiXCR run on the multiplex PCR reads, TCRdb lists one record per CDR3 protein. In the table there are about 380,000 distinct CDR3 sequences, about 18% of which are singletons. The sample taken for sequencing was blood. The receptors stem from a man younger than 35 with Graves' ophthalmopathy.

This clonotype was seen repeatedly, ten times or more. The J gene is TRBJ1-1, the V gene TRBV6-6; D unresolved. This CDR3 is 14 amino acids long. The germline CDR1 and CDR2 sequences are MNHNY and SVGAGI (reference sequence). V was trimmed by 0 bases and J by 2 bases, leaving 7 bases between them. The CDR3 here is CASSYSYLNTEAFF. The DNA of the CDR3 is TGTGCCAGCAGTTACTCTTACCTCAACACTGAAGCTTTCTTT.

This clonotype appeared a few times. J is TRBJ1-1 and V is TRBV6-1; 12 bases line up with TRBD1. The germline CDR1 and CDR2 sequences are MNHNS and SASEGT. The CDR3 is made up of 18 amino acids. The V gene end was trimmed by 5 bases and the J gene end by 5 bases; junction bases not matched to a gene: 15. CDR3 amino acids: CASSKGGQGARIVTEAFF. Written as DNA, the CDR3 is TGTGCCAGCAGTAAAGGGGGACAGGGGGCACGAATCGTGACTGAAGCTTTCTTT.

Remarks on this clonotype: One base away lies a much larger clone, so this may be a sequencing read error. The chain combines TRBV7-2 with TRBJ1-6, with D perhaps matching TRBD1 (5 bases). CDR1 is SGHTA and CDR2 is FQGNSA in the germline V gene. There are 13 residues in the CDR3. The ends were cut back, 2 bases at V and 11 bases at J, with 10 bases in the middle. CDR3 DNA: TGTGCCAGCAGCTTAACAGGCGCGACACCCCTCCACTTT. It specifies CASSLTGATPLHF.

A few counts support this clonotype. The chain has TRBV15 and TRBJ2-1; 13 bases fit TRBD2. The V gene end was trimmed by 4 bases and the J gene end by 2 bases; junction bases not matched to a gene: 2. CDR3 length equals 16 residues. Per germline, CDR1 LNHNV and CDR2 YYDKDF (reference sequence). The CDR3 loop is CATSKTSGGAYNEQFF. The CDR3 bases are TGTGCCACCAGCAAAACTAGCGGGGGGGCCTACAATGAGCAGTTCTTC.

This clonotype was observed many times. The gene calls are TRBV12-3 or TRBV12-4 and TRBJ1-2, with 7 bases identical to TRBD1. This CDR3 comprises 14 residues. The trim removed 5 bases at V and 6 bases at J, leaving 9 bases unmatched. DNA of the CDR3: TGTGCCAGCAGTGTAAAGGGACAGCAGAATGGCTACACCTTC. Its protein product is CASSVKGQQNGYTF.

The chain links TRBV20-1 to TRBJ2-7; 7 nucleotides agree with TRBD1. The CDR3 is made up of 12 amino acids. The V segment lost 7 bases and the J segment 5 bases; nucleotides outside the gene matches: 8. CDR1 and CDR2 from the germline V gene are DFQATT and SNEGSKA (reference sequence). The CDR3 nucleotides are TGCAGTGGCCCGGGACAGAGCGACGAGCAGTACTTC. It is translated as CSGPGQSDEQYF.

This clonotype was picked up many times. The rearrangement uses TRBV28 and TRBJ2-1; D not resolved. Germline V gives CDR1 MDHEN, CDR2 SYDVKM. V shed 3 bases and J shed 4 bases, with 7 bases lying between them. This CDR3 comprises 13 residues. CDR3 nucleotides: TGTGCCAGCAGTTTTCGGCTATACAATGAGCAGTTCTTC. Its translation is CASSFRLYNEQFF.

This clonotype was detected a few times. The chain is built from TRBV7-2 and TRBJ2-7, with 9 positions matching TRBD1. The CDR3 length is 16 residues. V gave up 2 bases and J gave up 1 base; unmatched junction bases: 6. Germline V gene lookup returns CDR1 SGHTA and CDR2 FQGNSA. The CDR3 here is CASSLNRDRESYEQYF. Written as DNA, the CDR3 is TGTGCCAGCAGCTTAAATAGGGACAGGGAATCCTACGAGCAGTACTTC.

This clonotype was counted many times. CDR3 region: CASGPREVADTQYF. CDR3 nucleotides: TGTGCCAGCGGCCCCAGGGAGGTTGCAGATACGCAGTATTTT. V usage is TRBV5-4 and J usage is TRBJ2-3; tentatively, D is TRBD2 (6 bases). V lost 7 bases and J 4 bases, leaving 16 bases between the germline ends. The V gene's germline CDR1 is SGHNT and CDR2 YYREEE (reference sequence). The CDR3 totals 14 residues.

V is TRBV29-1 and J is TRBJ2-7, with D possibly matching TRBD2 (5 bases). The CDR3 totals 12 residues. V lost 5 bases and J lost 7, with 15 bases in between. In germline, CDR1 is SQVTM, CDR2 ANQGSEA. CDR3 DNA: TGCAGCGTTACCGGACCCTCGGGGGAGCAGTACTTC. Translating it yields CSVTGPSGEQYF.

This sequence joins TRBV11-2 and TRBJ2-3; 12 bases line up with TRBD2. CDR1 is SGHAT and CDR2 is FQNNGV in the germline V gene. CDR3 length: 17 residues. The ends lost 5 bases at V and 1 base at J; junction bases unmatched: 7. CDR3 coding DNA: TGTGCCAGCAGCCTGCCCTGGACTAGCGGGGGCACAGATACGCAGTATTTT. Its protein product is CASSLPWTSGGTDTQYF.

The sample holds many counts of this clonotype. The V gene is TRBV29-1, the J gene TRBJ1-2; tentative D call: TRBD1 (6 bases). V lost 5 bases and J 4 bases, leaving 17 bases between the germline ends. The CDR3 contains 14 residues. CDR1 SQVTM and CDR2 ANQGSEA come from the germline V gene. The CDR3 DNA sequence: TGCAGCGTTCCCGGACAGACTGCCCCCTATGGCTACACCTTC. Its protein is CSVPGQTAPYGYTF. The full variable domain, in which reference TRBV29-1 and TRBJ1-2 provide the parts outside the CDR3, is SAVISQKPSRDICQRGTSLTIQCQVDSQVTMMFWYRQQPGQSLTLIATANQGSEATYESGFVIDKFPISRPNLTFSTLTVSNMSPEDSSIYLCSVPGQTAPYGYTFGSGTRLTVV.

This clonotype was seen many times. The CDR3 DNA reads TGTGCCAGCAGCCCAGGGAAATACAATGAGCAGTTCTTC. Amino acid sequence: CASSPGKYNEQFF. The chain is built from TRBV7-3 and TRBJ2-1; TRBD1 might be the D (5 bases). CDR1 is SGHTA, CDR2 FQGTGA, per germline. The CDR3 length is 13 residues. Trimming took off 5 bases at V and 4 bases at J, with 9 bases between the two ends. Based on the CDR3 plus reference TRBV7-3 and TRBJ2-1, the full variable domain is GAGVSQTPSNKVTEKGKYVELRCDPISGHTALYWYRQSLGQGPEFLIYFQGTGAADDSGLPNDRFFAVRPEGSVSTLKIQRTERGDSAVYLCASSPGKYNEQFFGPGTRLTVL.

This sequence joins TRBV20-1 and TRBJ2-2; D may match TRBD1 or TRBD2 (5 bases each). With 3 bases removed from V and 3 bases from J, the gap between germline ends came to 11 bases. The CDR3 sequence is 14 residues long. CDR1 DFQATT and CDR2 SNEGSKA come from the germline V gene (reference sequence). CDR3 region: CSASEGLHTGELFF. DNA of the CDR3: TGCAGTGCTAGTGAGGGGTTACACACCGGGGAGCTGTTTTTT.

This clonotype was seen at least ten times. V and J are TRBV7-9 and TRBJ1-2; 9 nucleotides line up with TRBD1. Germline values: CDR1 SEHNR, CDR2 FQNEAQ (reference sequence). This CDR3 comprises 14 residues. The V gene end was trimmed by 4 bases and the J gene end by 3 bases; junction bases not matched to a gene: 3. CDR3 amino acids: CASSSGQGYYGYTF. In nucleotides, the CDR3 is TGTGCCAGCAGCTCGGGACAGGGATACTATGGCTACACCTTC.

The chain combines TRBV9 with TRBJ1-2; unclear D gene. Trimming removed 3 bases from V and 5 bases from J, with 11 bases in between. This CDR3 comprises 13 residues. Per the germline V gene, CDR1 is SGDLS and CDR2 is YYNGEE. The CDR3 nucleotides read TGTGCCAGCAGCGCACCGGGAGCTTATGGCTACACCTTC. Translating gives CASSAPGAYGYTF.

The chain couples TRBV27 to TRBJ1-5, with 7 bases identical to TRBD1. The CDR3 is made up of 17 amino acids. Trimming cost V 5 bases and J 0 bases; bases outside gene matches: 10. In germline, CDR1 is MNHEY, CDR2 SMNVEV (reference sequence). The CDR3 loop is CASSRGQRSDSNQPQHF. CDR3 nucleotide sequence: TGTGCCAGCAGTCGGGGACAGAGATCCGATAGCAATCAGCCCCAGCATTTT.

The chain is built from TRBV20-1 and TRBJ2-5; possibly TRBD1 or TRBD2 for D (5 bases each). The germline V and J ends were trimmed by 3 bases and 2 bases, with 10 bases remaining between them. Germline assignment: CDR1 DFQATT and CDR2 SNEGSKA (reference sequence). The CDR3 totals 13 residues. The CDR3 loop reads CSASGAAQETQYF. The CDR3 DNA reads TGCAGTGCTAGCGGGGCCGCTCAAGAGACCCAGTACTTC.